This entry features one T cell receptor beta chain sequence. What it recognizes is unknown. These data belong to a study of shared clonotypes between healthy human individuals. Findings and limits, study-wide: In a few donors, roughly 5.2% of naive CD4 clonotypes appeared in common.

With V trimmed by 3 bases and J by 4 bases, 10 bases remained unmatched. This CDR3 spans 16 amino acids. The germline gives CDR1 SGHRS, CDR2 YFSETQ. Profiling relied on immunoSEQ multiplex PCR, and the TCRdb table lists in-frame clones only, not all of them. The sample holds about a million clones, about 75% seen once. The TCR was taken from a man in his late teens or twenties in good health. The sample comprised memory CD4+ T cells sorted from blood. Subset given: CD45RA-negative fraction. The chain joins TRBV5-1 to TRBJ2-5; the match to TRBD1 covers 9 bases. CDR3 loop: CASSSTGGEAVETQYF. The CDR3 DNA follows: TGCGCCAGCAGCTCTACAGGGGGCGAGGCGGTAGAGACCCAGTACTTC.